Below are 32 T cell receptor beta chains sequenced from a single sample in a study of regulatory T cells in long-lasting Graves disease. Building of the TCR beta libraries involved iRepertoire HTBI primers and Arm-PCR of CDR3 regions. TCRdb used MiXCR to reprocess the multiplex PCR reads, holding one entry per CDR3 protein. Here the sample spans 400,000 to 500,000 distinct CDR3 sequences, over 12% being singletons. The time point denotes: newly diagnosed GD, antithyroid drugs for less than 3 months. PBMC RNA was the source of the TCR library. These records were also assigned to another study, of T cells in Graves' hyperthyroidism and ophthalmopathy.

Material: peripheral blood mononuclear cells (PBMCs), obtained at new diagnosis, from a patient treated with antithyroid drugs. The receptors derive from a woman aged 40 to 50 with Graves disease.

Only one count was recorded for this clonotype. This CDR3 is CASSLRGSGSEQYF. CDR3 DNA sequence: TGTGCCAGCAGCTTGAGAGGTAGCGGGAGCGAGCAGTACTTC. The rearrangement joins TRBV5-8 to TRBJ2-7; 9 bases are shared with TRBD2. J lost 6 bases, V lost 1 base, and 5 bases had no gene match. This CDR3 is 14 amino acids long. Germline CDR1 is SGHTS and CDR2 is YDEGEE.

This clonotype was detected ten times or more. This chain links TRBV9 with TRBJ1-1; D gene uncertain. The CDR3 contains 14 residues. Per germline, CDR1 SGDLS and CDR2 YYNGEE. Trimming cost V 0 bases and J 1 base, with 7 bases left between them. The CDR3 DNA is TGTGCCAGCAGCGTAGCTCCAGGGAACACTGAAGCTTTCTTT. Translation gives CASSVAPGNTEAFF.

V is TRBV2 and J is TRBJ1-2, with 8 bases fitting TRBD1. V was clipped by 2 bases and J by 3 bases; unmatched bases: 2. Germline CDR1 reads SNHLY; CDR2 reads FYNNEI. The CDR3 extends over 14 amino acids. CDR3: CASSEQGADYGYTF. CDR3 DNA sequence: TGTGCCAGCAGTGAACAGGGGGCAGACTATGGCTACACCTTC.

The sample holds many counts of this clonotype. CDR3 sequence (DNA): TGTGCCAGCAGTGAAGCCCACAGGGGAAACACTGAAGCTTTCTTT. Translation gives CASSEAHRGNTEAFF. The chain carries TRBV2 and TRBJ1-1; TRBD1 aligns across 7 bases. CDR1 is SNHLY and CDR2 is FYNNEI in the germline V gene. This CDR3 contains 15 residues. Losses at the gene ends were 0 bases for V and 2 bases for J; bases not matched to a gene: 3.

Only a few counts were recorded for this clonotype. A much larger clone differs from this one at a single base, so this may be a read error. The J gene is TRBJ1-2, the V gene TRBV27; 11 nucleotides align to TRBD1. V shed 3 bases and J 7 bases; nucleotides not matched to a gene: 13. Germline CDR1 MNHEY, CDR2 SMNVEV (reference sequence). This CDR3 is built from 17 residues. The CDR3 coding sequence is TGTGCCAGCAGTTTTTGGGCCTCGGACAGGGGGCATGGTGGCTACACCTTC. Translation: CASSFWASDRGHGGYTF.

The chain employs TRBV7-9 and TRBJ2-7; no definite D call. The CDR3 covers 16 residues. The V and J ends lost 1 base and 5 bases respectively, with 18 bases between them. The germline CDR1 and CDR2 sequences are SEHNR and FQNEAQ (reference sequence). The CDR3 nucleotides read TGTGCCAGCAGCTTAGGGCGGACCCAATCGTTGGACGAGCAGTACTTC. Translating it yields CASSLGRTQSLDEQYF. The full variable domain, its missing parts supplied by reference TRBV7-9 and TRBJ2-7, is DTGVSQNPRHKITKRGQNVTFRCDPISEHNRLYWYRQTLGQGPEFLTYFQNEAQLEKSRLLSDRFSAERPKGSFSTLEIQRTEQGDSAMYLCASSLGRTQSLDEQYFGPGTRLTVT.

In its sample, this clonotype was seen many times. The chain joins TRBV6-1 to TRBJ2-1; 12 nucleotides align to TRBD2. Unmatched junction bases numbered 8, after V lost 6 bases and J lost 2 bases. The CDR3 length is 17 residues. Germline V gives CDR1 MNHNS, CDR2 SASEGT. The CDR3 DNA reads TGTGCCAGCAGCCTATGGGCTAGCGGGAGGGCCTACAATGAGCAGTTCTTC. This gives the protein CASSLWASGRAYNEQFF.

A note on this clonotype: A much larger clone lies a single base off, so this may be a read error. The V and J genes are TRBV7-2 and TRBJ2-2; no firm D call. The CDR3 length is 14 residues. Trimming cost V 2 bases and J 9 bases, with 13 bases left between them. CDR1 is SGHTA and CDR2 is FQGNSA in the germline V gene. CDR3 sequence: CASSLSRASRELFF. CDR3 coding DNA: TGTGCCAGCAGCTTAAGTCGCGCGTCCAGGGAGCTGTTTTTT.

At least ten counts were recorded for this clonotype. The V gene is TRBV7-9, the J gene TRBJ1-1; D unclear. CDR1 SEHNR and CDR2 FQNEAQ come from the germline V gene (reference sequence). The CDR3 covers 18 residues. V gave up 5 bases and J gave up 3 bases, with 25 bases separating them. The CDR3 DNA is TGTGCCAGCAGCCGACCAACCGGGTACAGAATTCTCGACACTGAAGCTTTCTTT. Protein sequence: CASSRPTGYRILDTEAFF.

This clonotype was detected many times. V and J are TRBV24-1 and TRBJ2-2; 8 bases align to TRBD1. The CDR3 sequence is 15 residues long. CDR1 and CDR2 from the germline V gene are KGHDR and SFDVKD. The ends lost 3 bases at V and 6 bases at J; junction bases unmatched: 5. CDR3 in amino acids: CATSDHRGEAGELFF. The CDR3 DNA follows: TGTGCCACCAGTGATCACAGGGGGGAAGCCGGGGAGCTGTTTTTT.

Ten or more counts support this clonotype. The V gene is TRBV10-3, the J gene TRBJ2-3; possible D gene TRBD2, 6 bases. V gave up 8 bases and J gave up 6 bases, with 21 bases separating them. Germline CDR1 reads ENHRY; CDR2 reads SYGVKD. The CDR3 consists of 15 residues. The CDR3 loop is CAIGNHGSPTDTQYF. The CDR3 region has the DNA TGTGCCATCGGCAACCACGGGAGCCCCACGGATACGCAGTATTTT.

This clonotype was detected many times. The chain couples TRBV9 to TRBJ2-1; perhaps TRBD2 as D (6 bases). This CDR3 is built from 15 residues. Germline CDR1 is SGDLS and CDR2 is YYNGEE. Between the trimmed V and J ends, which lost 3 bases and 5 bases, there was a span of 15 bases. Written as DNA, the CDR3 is TGTGCCAGCAGCGCCGGGGGACGGACCGACAATGAGCAGTTCTTC. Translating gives CASSAGGRTDNEQFF. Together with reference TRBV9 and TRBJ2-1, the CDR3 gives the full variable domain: DSGVTQTPKHLITATGQRVTLRCSPRSGDLSVYWYQQSLDQGLQFLIQYYNGEERAKGNILERFSAQQFPDLHSELNLSSLELGDSALYFCASSAGGRTDNEQFFGPGTRLTVL.

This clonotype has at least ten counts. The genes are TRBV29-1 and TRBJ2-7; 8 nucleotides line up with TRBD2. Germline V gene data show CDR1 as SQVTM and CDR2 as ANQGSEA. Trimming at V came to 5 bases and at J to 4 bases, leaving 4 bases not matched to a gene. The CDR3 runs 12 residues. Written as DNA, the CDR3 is TGCAGCGTTCAGCGGGAGCGTTACGAGCAGTACTTC. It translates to CSVQRERYEQYF.

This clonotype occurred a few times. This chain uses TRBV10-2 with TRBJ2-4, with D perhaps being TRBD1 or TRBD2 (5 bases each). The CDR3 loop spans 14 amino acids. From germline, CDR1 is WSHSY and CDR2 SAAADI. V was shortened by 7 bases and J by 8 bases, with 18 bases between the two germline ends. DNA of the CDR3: TGCGCCAGCAAACGGGGCCGAAATGGGGACATTCAGTACTTC. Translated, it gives CASKRGRNGDIQYF.

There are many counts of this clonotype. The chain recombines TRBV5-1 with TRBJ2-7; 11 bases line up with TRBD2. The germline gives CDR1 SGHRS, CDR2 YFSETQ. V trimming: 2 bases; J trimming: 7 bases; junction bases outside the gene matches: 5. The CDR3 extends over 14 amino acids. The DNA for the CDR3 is TGCGCCAGCAGCTTCACTAGCGGGAGTTCAGAGCAGTACTTC. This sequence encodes CASSFTSGSSEQYF.

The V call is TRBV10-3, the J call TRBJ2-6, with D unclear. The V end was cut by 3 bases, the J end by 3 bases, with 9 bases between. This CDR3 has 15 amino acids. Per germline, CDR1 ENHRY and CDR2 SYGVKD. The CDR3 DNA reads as TGTGCCATCAGTGAATCTGGGGATGGGGCCAACGTCCTGACTTTC. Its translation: CAISESGDGANVLTF.

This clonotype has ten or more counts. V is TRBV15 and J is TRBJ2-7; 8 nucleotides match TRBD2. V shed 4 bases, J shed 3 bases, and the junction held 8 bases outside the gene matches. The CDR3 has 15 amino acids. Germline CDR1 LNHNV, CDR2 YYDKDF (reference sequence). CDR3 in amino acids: CATSKPGTSLYEQYF. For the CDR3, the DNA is TGTGCCACCAGCAAGCCCGGGACTAGTCTCTACGAGCAGTACTTC.

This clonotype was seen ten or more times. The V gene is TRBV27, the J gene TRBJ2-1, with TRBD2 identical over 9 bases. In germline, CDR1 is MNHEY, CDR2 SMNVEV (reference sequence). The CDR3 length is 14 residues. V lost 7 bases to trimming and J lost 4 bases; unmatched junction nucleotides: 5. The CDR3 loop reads CASNLAGLYNEQFF. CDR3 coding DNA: TGTGCCAGCAACCTAGCGGGGCTGTACAATGAGCAGTTCTTC.

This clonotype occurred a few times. CDR3 nucleotide sequence: TGTGCCAGCAGCCGCGTCCCCCAAGAGACCCAGTACTTC. This encodes CASSRVPQETQYF. The J gene is TRBJ2-5, the V gene TRBV7-2; D ambiguous. This CDR3 contains 13 residues. Germline-derived CDR1 and CDR2 are SGHTA and FQGNSA. Trimming removed 5 bases at V and 1 base at J, with 8 bases between.

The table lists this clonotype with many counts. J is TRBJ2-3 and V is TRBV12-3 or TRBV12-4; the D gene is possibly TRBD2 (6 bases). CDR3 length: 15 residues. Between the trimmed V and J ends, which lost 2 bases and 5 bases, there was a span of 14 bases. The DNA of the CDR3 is TGTGCCAGCAGTTTAAACGGGAGAGTCGAAGATACGCAGTATTTT. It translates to CASSLNGRVEDTQYF.

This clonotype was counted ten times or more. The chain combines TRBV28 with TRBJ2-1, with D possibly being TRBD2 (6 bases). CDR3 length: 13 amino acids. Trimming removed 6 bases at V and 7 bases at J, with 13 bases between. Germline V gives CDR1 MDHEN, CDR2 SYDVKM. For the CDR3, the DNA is TGTGCCAGCAGCCGCGGGGCTGGGAATGAGCAGTTCTTC. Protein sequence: CASSRGAGNEQFF. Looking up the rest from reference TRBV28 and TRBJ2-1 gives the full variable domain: DVKVTQSSRYLVKRTGEKVFLECVQDMDHENMFWYRQDPGLGLRLIYFSYDVKMKEKGDIPEGYSVSREKKERFSLILESASTNQTSMYLCASSRGAGNEQFFGPGTRLTVL.

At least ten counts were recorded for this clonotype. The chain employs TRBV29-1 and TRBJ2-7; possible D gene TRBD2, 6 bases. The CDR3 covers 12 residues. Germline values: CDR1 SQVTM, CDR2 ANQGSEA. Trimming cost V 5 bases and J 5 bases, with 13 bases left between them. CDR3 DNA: TGCAGCGTTACCACGTGGAGGGACGAGCAGTACTTC. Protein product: CSVTTWRDEQYF.

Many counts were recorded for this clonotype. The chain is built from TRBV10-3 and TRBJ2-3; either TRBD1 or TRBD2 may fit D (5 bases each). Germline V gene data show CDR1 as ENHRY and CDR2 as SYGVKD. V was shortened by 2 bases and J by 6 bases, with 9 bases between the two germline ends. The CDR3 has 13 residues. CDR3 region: CAISEAREDTQYF. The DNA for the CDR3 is TGTGCCATCAGTGAGGCCAGGGAGGATACGCAGTATTTT.

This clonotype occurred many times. The CDR3 protein is CASNSGNADTQYF. In nucleotides, the CDR3 is TGCGCCAGCAATAGCGGGAACGCAGATACGCAGTATTTT. The V gene is TRBV4-1, the J gene TRBJ2-3; TRBD2 matches at 8 bases. The CDR3 consists of 13 residues. V gave up 7 bases and J gave up 4 bases; unmatched junction bases: 4. CDR1 and CDR2 (germline): MGHRA, YSYEKL.

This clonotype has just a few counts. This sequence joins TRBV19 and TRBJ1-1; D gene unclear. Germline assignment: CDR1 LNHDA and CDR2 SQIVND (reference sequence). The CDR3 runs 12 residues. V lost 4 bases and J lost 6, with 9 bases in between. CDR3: CASSSGSAEAFF. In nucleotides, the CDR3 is TGTGCCAGTAGTAGCGGGAGCGCTGAAGCTTTCTTT.

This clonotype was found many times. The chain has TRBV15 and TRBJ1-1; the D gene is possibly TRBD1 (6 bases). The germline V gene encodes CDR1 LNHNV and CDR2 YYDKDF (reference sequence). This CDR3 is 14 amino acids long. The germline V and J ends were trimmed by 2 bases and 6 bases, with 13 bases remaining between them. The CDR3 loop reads CATSRPSGGAEAFF. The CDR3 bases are TGTGCCACCAGCAGACCGTCCGGGGGCGCTGAAGCTTTCTTT.

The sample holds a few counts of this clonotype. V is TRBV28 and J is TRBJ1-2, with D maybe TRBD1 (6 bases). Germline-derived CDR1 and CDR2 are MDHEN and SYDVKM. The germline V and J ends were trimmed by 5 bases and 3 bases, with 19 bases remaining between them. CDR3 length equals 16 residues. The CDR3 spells CASSPTGRTNYYGYTF. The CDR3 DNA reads TGTGCCAGCAGTCCGACAGGACGTACGAACTACTATGGCTACACCTTC.

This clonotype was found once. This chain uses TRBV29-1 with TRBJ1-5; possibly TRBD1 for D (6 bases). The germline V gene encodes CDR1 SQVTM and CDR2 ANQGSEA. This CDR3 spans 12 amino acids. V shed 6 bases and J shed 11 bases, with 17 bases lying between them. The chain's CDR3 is CSVGGGEGAQHF. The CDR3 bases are TGCAGCGTAGGGGGGGGCGAAGGGGCCCAGCATTTT.

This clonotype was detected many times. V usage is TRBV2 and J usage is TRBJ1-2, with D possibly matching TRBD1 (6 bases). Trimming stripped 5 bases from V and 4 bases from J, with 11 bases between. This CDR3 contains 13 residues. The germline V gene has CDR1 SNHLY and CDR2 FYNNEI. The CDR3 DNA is TGTGCCAGCAGTTCGGACAGCTCCTATGGCTACACCTTC. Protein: CASSSDSSYGYTF.

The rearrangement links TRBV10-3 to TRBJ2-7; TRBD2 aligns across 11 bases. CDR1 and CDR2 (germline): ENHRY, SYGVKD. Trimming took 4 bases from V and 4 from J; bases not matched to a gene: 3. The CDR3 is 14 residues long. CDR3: CAISGLAGPYEQYF. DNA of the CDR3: TGTGCCATCAGTGGACTAGCGGGACCGTACGAGCAGTACTTC.

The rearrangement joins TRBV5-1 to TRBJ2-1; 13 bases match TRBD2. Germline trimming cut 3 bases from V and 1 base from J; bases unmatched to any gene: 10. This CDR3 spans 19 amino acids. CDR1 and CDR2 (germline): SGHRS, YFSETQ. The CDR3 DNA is TGCGCCAGCAGCTCGATCGGGACTAGCGGGATGTTGTCCTACAATGAGCAGTTCTTC. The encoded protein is CASSSIGTSGMLSYNEQFF. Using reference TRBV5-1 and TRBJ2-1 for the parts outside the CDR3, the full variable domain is KAGVTQTPRYLIKTRGQQVTLSCSPISGHRSVSWYQQTPGQGLQFLFEYFSETQRNKGNFPGRFSGRQFSNSRSEMNVSTLELGDSALYLCASSSIGTSGMLSYNEQFFGPGTRLTVL.

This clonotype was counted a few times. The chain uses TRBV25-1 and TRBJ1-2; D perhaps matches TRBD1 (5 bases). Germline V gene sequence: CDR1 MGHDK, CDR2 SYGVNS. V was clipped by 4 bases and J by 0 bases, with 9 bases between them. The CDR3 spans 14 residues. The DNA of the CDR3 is TGTGCCAGCAGTGTTGCAGGGTCTAACTATGGCTACACCTTC. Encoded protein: CASSVAGSNYGYTF.